This is a list of T cell receptor beta chains from one sample in a study of cytomegalovirus exposure and HLA in healthy donors. Data came from immunoSEQ multiplex PCR; TCRdb stores just in-frame clones and leaves some out. Among more than 85,000 clones listed, roughly three quarters were seen once. The sample comprised PBMCs. Receptor source: a female donor in good health and CMV-seronegative. The CDR3 runs from the conserved cysteine through the conserved F or W. Fields, in order: CDR3 protein, V gene.

cdr3_aa: CASSQIGYGYTF
v_call: TRBV14

cdr3_aa: CAWSAMHGGSAFF
v_call: TRBV30

cdr3_aa: CASSRTSGRSSYNEQFF
v_call: TRBV5-1

cdr3_aa: CASRGTGNTEAFF
v_call: TRBV7-6

cdr3_aa: CASSWSGLGEKLFF
v_call: TRBV28

cdr3_aa: CASSLSGRNTEAFF
v_call: TRBV7-3

cdr3_aa: CASSIDPGGPYNEQFF
v_call: TRBV19

cdr3_aa: CATSRDHGRGHEQFF
v_call: TRBV15

cdr3_aa: CASYTLRGTSLSGANVLTF
v_call: TRBV5-6

cdr3_aa: CASSRTGGFEKLFF
v_call: TRBV25-1

cdr3_aa: CASTSAGSFGNTIYF
v_call: TRBV28

cdr3_aa: CGQPNTEAFF
v_call: TRBV29-1

cdr3_aa: CASSLAQTGDYYGYTF
v_call: TRBV7-8

cdr3_aa: CASSRTYGTANYGYTF
v_call: TRBV7-9

cdr3_aa: CASSGTGTGSYEQYF
v_call: TRBV2

cdr3_aa: CASSLWGYRGDYGYTF
v_call: TRBV13

cdr3_aa: CASSLTGASGATPPFF
v_call: TRBV7-3

cdr3_aa: CASRQGQGAYEQYF
v_call: TRBV7-2

cdr3_aa: CASSATGGTEAFF
v_call: TRBV6-1

cdr3_aa: CASSSGTGGYGYTF
v_call: TRBV7-9

cdr3_aa: CASSWDRGSTDTQYF
v_call: TRBV5-4

cdr3_aa: CASSPGQSNYGYTF
v_call: TRBV11-1

cdr3_aa: CSVEVDSDNEQFF
v_call: TRBV29-1

cdr3_aa: CASSPTLGRGNSPLHF
v_call: TRBV19

cdr3_aa: CASSPGQGTPYEQYF
v_call: TRBV18

cdr3_aa: CASSPDSNYGYTF
v_call: TRBV5-1

cdr3_aa: CASSRTSGGNNEQFF
v_call: TRBV9

cdr3_aa: CASSLSRAGTYEQYF
v_call: TRBV28

cdr3_aa: CASSEPHHYEQYF
v_call: TRBV9

cdr3_aa: CASSQGPFQGGEKLFF
v_call: TRBV4-1

cdr3_aa: CASSIGRTAYEQYF
v_call: TRBV19

cdr3_aa: CASSLGARATGNTIYF
v_call: TRBV7-2

cdr3_aa: CASSISGYGNNEQFF
v_call: TRBV19

cdr3_aa: CASSFHRGYEQYF
v_call: TRBV27

cdr3_aa: CAIRVSSGTSFHEQYF
v_call: TRBV10-3

cdr3_aa: CASSLGRGADTQYF
v_call: TRBV5-6

cdr3_aa: CASTPLAGGQETQYF
v_call: TRBV11-2

cdr3_aa: CAWSRDRPYGYTF
v_call: TRBV30

cdr3_aa: CASSARLAGPETQYF
v_call: TRBV9

cdr3_aa: CASRGDSYEQYF
v_call: TRBV9

cdr3_aa: CASSLRLAGARDTQYF
v_call: TRBV5-4

cdr3_aa: CASSIRGGETQYF
v_call: TRBV19

cdr3_aa: CASRRTEETQYF
v_call: TRBV28

cdr3_aa: CASSHSLFYTQYF
v_call: TRBV14

cdr3_aa: CASSLGTARETQYF
v_call: TRBV2

cdr3_aa: CASSLRQVGTQYF
v_call: TRBV28

cdr3_aa: CASSLGLAGAADTQYF
v_call: TRBV7-8

cdr3_aa: CASSIDRGGSYYEQYF
v_call: TRBV19

cdr3_aa: CASSVEGLAGGDTQYF
v_call: TRBV11-1

cdr3_aa: CASQEDSGNEKLFF
v_call: TRBV4-1

cdr3_aa: CASSLEKGGSSYNEQFF
v_call: TRBV5-6

cdr3_aa: CASTKGGGTYNEQFF
v_call: TRBV6-1

cdr3_aa: CASSPQGNEKLFF
v_call: TRBV7-2

cdr3_aa: CASTPTGTYEQYF
v_call: TRBV5-5

cdr3_aa: CASSSYRGNNEQFF
v_call: TRBV7-9

cdr3_aa: CASSSTSGSAYEQYF
v_call: TRBV7-2

cdr3_aa: CASSYSQGNYGYTF
v_call: TRBV6-5